The present TCR beta chain was sequenced within a study of CD8+ T cells in alopecia areata. Study context: Treated patients swallowed 5 to 10 mg of oral tofacitinib twice daily.

Trimming cost V 5 bases and J 1 base, with 5 bases left between them. CDR1 and CDR2 (germline): DFQATT, SNEGSKA (reference sequence). The CDR3 spans 11 residues. With respect to this clone: What it binds is unknown.

Study-wide results and limits: Across lesional scalp, and particularly alopecia totalis/universalis, clonality surpassed that of normal scalp. When scalp samples are sequenced, resident alphabeta T cells of normal skin are also captured.

PBMCs, the starting material, were the source of sorted CD4+ and CD8+ T cells. Extraction and reverse transcription of RNA yielded cDNA as the sequencing template. Libraries were prepared by immunoSEQ multiplex PCR; TCRdb keeps only in-frame clonotypes and omits some of them. The data show around 140,000 clones, approximately 49% seen once. The sequenced sample was CD4+ T cells sorted from blood, obtained at week 0. The chain couples TRBV20-1 to TRBJ1-2, with unresolved D. The TCR comes from a human donor with alopecia areata. CDR3 in DNA: TGCAGTGCTGTGGATAACTATGGCTACACCTTC. It yields the protein CSAVDNYGYTF.